The rows below give T cell receptor beta chains drawn from one sample of a study of blood T cell repertoires in COVID-19. Assay: immunoSEQ multiplex PCR; the TCRdb copy retains only in-frame clones and omits some. Of about 150,000 clones listed, approximately 82% are singletons. The specimen sequenced was peripheral blood. These receptors originate from a human donor with acute or convalescent COVID-19. The donor label of this sample is uncertain. Both conserved end residues are part of each CDR3. Fields, in order: CDR3 protein, CDR3 DNA, J gene, D gene, V gene, CDR3 length, clone size. D genes are given only for firm matches. Clone size is stated in some rows and not others, as once, few, many or a class when expanded.

cdr3_aa: CASSLGGGRPTYGYTF
cdr3_nt: TGTGCCAGCAGCTTAGGCGGGGGGCGCCCAACCTATGGCTACACCTTC
j_call: TRBJ1-2
d_call: -
v_call: TRBV7-2
cdr3_length: 16
clone_size: -

cdr3_aa: CASSPRIRDRASQPQHF
cdr3_nt: TGTGCCAGCAGCCCACGCATCCGGGACAGGGCCTCTCAGCCCCAGCATTTT
j_call: TRBJ1-5
d_call: TRBD1
v_call: TRBV7-2
cdr3_length: 17
clone_size: -

cdr3_aa: CAWRGAGVAETQYF
cdr3_nt: TGTGCCTGGAGAGGAGCGGGGGTAGCGGAGACCCAGTACTTC
j_call: TRBJ2-5
d_call: TRBD2
v_call: TRBV30
cdr3_length: 14
clone_size: -

cdr3_aa: CARTGTSKVNEQFF
cdr3_nt: TGTGCCAGAACCGGGACTAGTAAAGTAAATGAGCAGTTCTTC
j_call: TRBJ2-1
d_call: TRBD2
v_call: TRBV5-3
cdr3_length: 14
clone_size: -

cdr3_aa: CASSIRGAKNIQYF
cdr3_nt: TGTGCCAGCAGCATCCGGGGAGCCAAAAACATTCAGTACTTC
j_call: TRBJ2-4
d_call: -
v_call: TRBV21-1
cdr3_length: 14
clone_size: -

cdr3_aa: CASSYSGLAGDTQYF
cdr3_nt: TGTGCCAGCAGTTACTCGGGGCTAGCGGGGGATACGCAGTATTTT
j_call: TRBJ2-3
d_call: TRBD2
v_call: TRBV6-2/TRBV6-3
cdr3_length: 15
clone_size: -

cdr3_aa: CASVANYGYTF
cdr3_nt: TGTGCCAGCGTAGCTAACTATGGCTACACCTTC
j_call: TRBJ1-2
d_call: -
v_call: TRBV7-9
cdr3_length: 11
clone_size: -

cdr3_aa: CASSARLAGATQYF
cdr3_nt: TGTGCCAGCAGCGCTCGACTAGCGGGGGCTACGCAGTATTTT
j_call: TRBJ2-3
d_call: TRBD2
v_call: TRBV14
cdr3_length: 14
clone_size: -

cdr3_aa: CASSSQGALNTGELFF
cdr3_nt: TGTGCCAGCAGTTCACAGGGGGCATTGAACACCGGGGAGCTGTTTTTT
j_call: TRBJ2-2
d_call: TRBD1
v_call: TRBV27
cdr3_length: 16
clone_size: -

cdr3_aa: CASTPGENTEAFF
cdr3_nt: TGCGCCAGCACCCCAGGGGAGAACACTGAAGCTTTCTTT
j_call: TRBJ1-1
d_call: -
v_call: TRBV5-1
cdr3_length: 13
clone_size: -

cdr3_aa: CASRAFISSYEQYF
cdr3_nt: TGTGCCTCGCGGGCTTTTATAAGCTCCTACGAGCAGTACTTC
j_call: TRBJ2-7
d_call: -
v_call: TRBV2
cdr3_length: 14
clone_size: -

cdr3_aa: CASRVQNNQPQHF
cdr3_nt: TGTGCCAGCAGGGTACAGAACAATCAGCCCCAGCATTTT
j_call: TRBJ1-5
d_call: -
v_call: TRBV6-5
cdr3_length: 13
clone_size: -

cdr3_aa: CASSFGWGDSEAFF
cdr3_nt: TGTGCCAGCAGTTTCGGGTGGGGGGATAGCGAAGCTTTCTTT
j_call: TRBJ1-1
d_call: -
v_call: TRBV27
cdr3_length: 14
clone_size: -

cdr3_aa: CATSRDGSGGLNTEAFF
cdr3_nt: TGTGCCACCAGCAGAGATGGGAGTGGCGGCCTGAACACTGAAGCTTTCTTT
j_call: TRBJ1-1
d_call: -
v_call: TRBV15
cdr3_length: 17
clone_size: once

cdr3_aa: CASSLTSGLTYEQYF
cdr3_nt: TGCGCCAGCAGCCTTACTTCAGGGCTCACCTACGAGCAGTACTTC
j_call: TRBJ2-7
d_call: -
v_call: TRBV4-1
cdr3_length: 15
clone_size: -

cdr3_aa: CASENLRQGSQPQHF
cdr3_nt: TGTGCCAGCGAAAACCTTCGACAGGGTAGTCAGCCCCAGCATTTT
j_call: TRBJ1-5
d_call: TRBD1
v_call: TRBV6-5
cdr3_length: 15
clone_size: -

cdr3_aa: CASSPDFSGGVGVETQYF
cdr3_nt: TGCGCCAGCAGCCCCGACTTTAGCGGGGGGGTTGGTGTGGAGACCCAGTACTTC
j_call: TRBJ2-5
d_call: TRBD2
v_call: TRBV5-1
cdr3_length: 18
clone_size: -

cdr3_aa: CASNSPGVNTEAFF
cdr3_nt: TGTGCCAGTAACAGTCCAGGGGTGAACACTGAAGCTTTCTTT
j_call: TRBJ1-1
d_call: -
v_call: TRBV19
cdr3_length: 14
clone_size: -

cdr3_aa: CASSSRGSGYTF
cdr3_nt: TGTGCCAGCAGCTCCAGGGGAAGTGGCTACACCTTC
j_call: TRBJ1-2
d_call: -
v_call: TRBV7-2
cdr3_length: 12
clone_size: -

cdr3_aa: CSAIPSSGYTF
cdr3_nt: TGCAGTGCTATTCCGTCGAGCGGCTACACCTTC
j_call: TRBJ1-2
d_call: -
v_call: TRBV20-1
cdr3_length: 11
clone_size: -

cdr3_aa: CASSSGAQGVAEQFF
cdr3_nt: TGTGCCAGCAGCTCGGGCGCGCAGGGGGTCGCTGAGCAGTTCTTC
j_call: TRBJ2-1
d_call: TRBD1
v_call: TRBV7-8
cdr3_length: 15
clone_size: -

cdr3_aa: CASSLGIAGAPYEQYF
cdr3_nt: TGTGCCAGCAGCTTGGGGATAGCGGGGGCCCCCTACGAGCAGTACTTC
j_call: TRBJ2-7
d_call: TRBD2
v_call: TRBV5-6
cdr3_length: 16
clone_size: once

cdr3_aa: CASSGTGLEKLFF
cdr3_nt: TGTGCCAGCAGCGGGACAGGGCTTGAAAAACTGTTTTTT
j_call: TRBJ1-4
d_call: TRBD1
v_call: TRBV25-1
cdr3_length: 13
clone_size: -

cdr3_aa: CASSLGQGVIEAFF
cdr3_nt: TGTGCCAGCAGCTTGGGGCAGGGGGTAATCGAAGCTTTCTTT
j_call: TRBJ1-1
d_call: TRBD1
v_call: TRBV11-2
cdr3_length: 14
clone_size: -

cdr3_aa: CSVSGGVLNQPQHF
cdr3_nt: TGCAGCGTTTCCGGAGGGGTTCTAAATCAGCCCCAGCATTTT
j_call: TRBJ1-5
d_call: -
v_call: TRBV29-1
cdr3_length: 14
clone_size: -

cdr3_aa: CASRLGGGNYGYTF
cdr3_nt: TGTGCCAGTCGTCTGGGTGGAGGGAACTATGGCTACACCTTC
j_call: TRBJ1-2
d_call: -
v_call: TRBV19
cdr3_length: 14
clone_size: -

cdr3_aa: CASSYSSLNEKLFF
cdr3_nt: TGTGCCAGCAGCTATAGTAGTCTTAATGAAAAACTGTTTTTT
j_call: TRBJ1-4
d_call: -
v_call: TRBV11-2
cdr3_length: 14
clone_size: -

cdr3_aa: CASSFEPNTEAFF
cdr3_nt: TGTGCCAGCAGCTTTGAGCCGAACACTGAAGCTTTCTTT
j_call: TRBJ1-1
d_call: -
v_call: TRBV5-6
cdr3_length: 13
clone_size: -

cdr3_aa: CATGTGGPSSYNSPLHF
cdr3_nt: TGTGCCACCGGGACAGGGGGTCCCAGCTCCTATAATTCACCCCTCCACTTT
j_call: TRBJ1-6
d_call: TRBD1
v_call: TRBV5-4
cdr3_length: 17
clone_size: -

cdr3_aa: CASSLGLAAAYEQYF
cdr3_nt: TGTGCCAGCAGCTTAGGACTAGCGGCCGCCTACGAGCAGTACTTC
j_call: TRBJ2-7
d_call: TRBD2
v_call: TRBV7-2
cdr3_length: 15
clone_size: once

cdr3_aa: CASSFRDTGNTIYF
cdr3_nt: TGTGCCAGCAGTTTCCGGGACACTGGAAACACCATATATTTT
j_call: TRBJ1-3
d_call: -
v_call: TRBV5-4
cdr3_length: 14
clone_size: -

cdr3_aa: CASSAETGPPSGYTF
cdr3_nt: TGTGCCAGCAGTGCCGAGACAGGGCCCCCCTCTGGCTACACCTTC
j_call: TRBJ1-2
d_call: TRBD1
v_call: TRBV6-4
cdr3_length: 15
clone_size: -

cdr3_aa: CASSLDSISGNTIYF
cdr3_nt: TGTGCCAGCAGCTTAGACAGCATCTCTGGAAACACCATATATTTT
j_call: TRBJ1-3
d_call: -
v_call: TRBV7-9
cdr3_length: 15
clone_size: -

cdr3_aa: CASSEALRQGATQPQHF
cdr3_nt: TGTGCCAGCAGTGAGGCTCTCAGGCAGGGGGCAACTCAGCCCCAGCATTTT
j_call: TRBJ1-5
d_call: TRBD1
v_call: TRBV2
cdr3_length: 17
clone_size: -

cdr3_aa: CAGGQERTEAFF
cdr3_nt: TGTGCCGGGGGACAGGAGAGAACTGAAGCTTTCTTT
j_call: TRBJ1-1
d_call: TRBD1
v_call: TRBV6-5
cdr3_length: 12
clone_size: -

cdr3_aa: CASSLDRGNQPQHF
cdr3_nt: TGTGCCAGCAGCCTGGACAGGGGCAATCAGCCCCAGCATTTT
j_call: TRBJ1-5
d_call: TRBD1
v_call: TRBV7-2
cdr3_length: 14
clone_size: few

cdr3_aa: CASSLGQGARTQYF
cdr3_nt: TGTGCCAGCAGCTTAGGACAGGGGGCTAGGACCCAGTACTTC
j_call: TRBJ2-5
d_call: TRBD1
v_call: TRBV13
cdr3_length: 14
clone_size: few

cdr3_aa: CASSRTSGGESTDTQYF
cdr3_nt: TGTGCCAGCAGCCGAACTAGCGGGGGGGAGAGCACAGATACGCAGTATTTT
j_call: TRBJ2-3
d_call: TRBD2
v_call: TRBV3-1/TRBV3-2
cdr3_length: 17
clone_size: -

cdr3_aa: CASSSRGAKTDTQYF
cdr3_nt: TGTGCCAGTAGTTCGCGGGGGGCAAAAACAGATACGCAGTATTTT
j_call: TRBJ2-3
d_call: TRBD2
v_call: TRBV19
cdr3_length: 15
clone_size: -

cdr3_aa: CATSRGTGVLGYTF
cdr3_nt: TGTGCCACCAGCAGAGGGACAGGGGTTTTAGGCTACACCTTC
j_call: TRBJ1-2
d_call: TRBD1
v_call: TRBV15
cdr3_length: 14
clone_size: -

cdr3_aa: CATSRTKGQGSTEAFF
cdr3_nt: TGTGCCACCAGCAGAACCAAGGGACAGGGTAGCACTGAAGCTTTCTTT
j_call: TRBJ1-1
d_call: TRBD1
v_call: TRBV15
cdr3_length: 16
clone_size: -

cdr3_aa: CASTPTGESTDTQYF
cdr3_nt: TGTGCCAGCACCCCGACAGGGGAGTCCACAGATACGCAGTATTTT
j_call: TRBJ2-3
d_call: TRBD1
v_call: TRBV7-2
cdr3_length: 15
clone_size: -

cdr3_aa: CASRLTGVNTEAFF
cdr3_nt: TGTGCCAGCAGGTTGACAGGGGTTAACACTGAAGCTTTCTTT
j_call: TRBJ1-1
d_call: TRBD1
v_call: TRBV5-6
cdr3_length: 14
clone_size: once

cdr3_aa: CASSPGQGVAYEQYF
cdr3_nt: TGTGCCAGCTCACCAGGACAGGGCGTAGCGTACGAGCAGTACTTC
j_call: TRBJ2-7
d_call: TRBD1
v_call: TRBV18
cdr3_length: 15
clone_size: -

cdr3_aa: CASTPSVYNEQFF
cdr3_nt: TGTGCCAGCACCCCCAGCGTTTACAATGAGCAGTTCTTC
j_call: TRBJ2-1
d_call: -
v_call: TRBV6-2/TRBV6-3
cdr3_length: 13
clone_size: -

cdr3_aa: CASSARVTGNTIYF
cdr3_nt: TGTGCCAGCAGCGCCAGGGTAACTGGAAACACCATATATTTT
j_call: TRBJ1-3
d_call: -
v_call: TRBV9
cdr3_length: 14
clone_size: -

cdr3_aa: CASSITQGGYGYTF
cdr3_nt: TGTGCCAGTAGTATTACGCAGGGGGGTTATGGCTACACCTTC
j_call: TRBJ1-2
d_call: TRBD1
v_call: TRBV19
cdr3_length: 14
clone_size: -

cdr3_aa: CASSSTEFYGYTF
cdr3_nt: TGTGCCAGCAGTTCGACAGAGTTCTATGGCTACACCTTC
j_call: TRBJ1-2
d_call: -
v_call: TRBV5-6
cdr3_length: 13
clone_size: -